The 16 T cell receptor beta chains below come from one sample, sequenced in a study of cytomegalovirus exposure and HLA in healthy donors. The repertoire was sequenced with immunoSEQ multiplex PCR; TCRdb's copy has only in-frame clones and lacks some. The sample has roughly 200,000 clones, about 89% seen once; the top ten hold approximately 7.7%. The sequencing input was PBMCs. The receptors were gathered from a man aged 25-40 years in good health and CMV-seropositive.

This chain connects TRBV4-1 to TRBJ2-7, with 7 bases lining up with TRBD2. The V and J ends lost 1 base and 6 bases, in that order; junction bases with no gene match: 3. The CDR3 covers 13 residues. Germline V gives CDR1 MGHRA, CDR2 YSYEKL. Here the CDR3 DNA reads TGCGCCAGCAGCCAAGGGCTAGCGGTCGAGCAGTACTTC. The encoded protein is CASSQGLAVEQYF.

This sequence joins TRBV19 and TRBJ1-2, with 7 bases matching TRBD1. This CDR3 contains 18 residues. V lost 3 bases to trimming and J lost 1 base; unmatched junction nucleotides: 14. Germline CDR1 and CDR2: LNHDA and SQIVND (reference sequence). In DNA, the CDR3 is TGTGCCAGTAGTATTACTTGGGGACAGTACCCTTTTAACTATGGCTACACCTTC. Translating gives CASSITWGQYPFNYGYTF. Variable domain in full (rest from reference TRBV19 and TRBJ1-2): DGGITQSPKYLFRKEGQNVTLSCEQNLNHDAMYWYRQDPGQGLRLIYYSQIVNDFQKGDIAEGYSVSREKKESFPLTVTSAQKNPTAFYLCASSITWGQYPFNYGYTFGSGTRLTVV.

The V and J genes are TRBV7-2 and TRBJ2-7; 7 bases match TRBD1. Germline CDR1 and CDR2: SGHTA and FQGNSA. This CDR3 comprises 13 residues. V gave up 5 bases and J gave up 4 bases; unmatched junction bases: 5. The CDR3 loop is CASSHRGSYEQYF. Written as DNA, the CDR3 is TGTGCCAGCAGCCACAGGGGCTCGTACGAGCAGTACTTC.

A single count supports this clone. In nucleotides, the CDR3 is TGTGCCAGCAGCTTAGTTTACAGCCCTTACGAGCAGTACTTC. Translated: CASSLVYSPYEQYF. The chain is built from TRBV11-2 and TRBJ2-7; D gene unclear. This CDR3 contains 14 residues. Looked up from germline, CDR1 is SGHAT and CDR2 is FQNNGV. The V and J ends lost 1 base and 4 bases respectively, with 11 bases between them.

This chain connects TRBV28 to TRBJ1-1, with a tentative D call TRBD1 (6 bases). The CDR3 totals 12 residues. Germline V gene lookup returns CDR1 MDHEN and CDR2 SYDVKM. Trimming stripped 4 bases from V and 4 bases from J, with 7 bases between. This CDR3 is CASSWGATEAFF. The DNA of the CDR3 is TGTGCCAGCAGTTGGGGGGCCACTGAAGCTTTCTTT.

The genes are TRBV7-3 and TRBJ2-2; D unresolved. V lost 5 bases and J 1 base, leaving 8 bases between the germline ends. The germline CDR1 and CDR2 sequences are SGHTA and FQGTGA. The CDR3 has 14 amino acids. DNA of the CDR3: TGTGCCAGCAGCCCCGACGGGAACACCGGGGAGCTGTTTTTT. Its protein is CASSPDGNTGELFF.

The chain is built from TRBV18 and TRBJ1-1; 7 bases match TRBD1. The CDR3 extends over 15 amino acids. J lost 0 bases, V lost 6 bases, and 7 bases had no gene match. In germline, CDR1 is KGHSH, CDR2 LQKENI. Here the CDR3 DNA reads TGTGCCAGCTCCCTTGGGACAGTCATGAACACTGAAGCTTTCTTT. Protein product: CASSLGTVMNTEAFF.

This chain uses TRBV6-1 with TRBJ2-6; no reliable D call. Germline V lookup: CDR1 MNHNS, CDR2 SASEGT. The CDR3 runs to 18 residues. V was clipped by 2 bases and J by 0 bases, with 14 bases between them. CDR3 loop: CASSEPRYFSSGANVLTF. CDR3 coding DNA: TGTGCCAGCAGTGAACCACGTTATTTTAGCTCTGGGGCCAACGTCCTGACTTTC.

The chain recombines TRBV10-2 with TRBJ2-7; 8 bases match TRBD1. V lost 8 bases, J lost 2 bases, and 5 bases stayed unmatched. The CDR3 extends over 13 amino acids. Germline values: CDR1 WSHSY, CDR2 SAAADI. This CDR3 is CASRDRRAYEQYF. Written as DNA, the CDR3 is TGCGCCAGCCGGGACAGGCGAGCCTACGAGCAGTACTTC.

The chain combines TRBV5-6 with TRBJ2-1, with 12 bases matching TRBD2. The CDR3 runs 18 residues. With V trimmed by 1 base and J by 2 bases, 7 bases remained unmatched. Germline V CDR1 and CDR2: SGHDT, YYEEEE. CDR3 sequence (DNA): TGTGCCAGCAGCTTGAGGCTAGCGGGAGGGTTAACCTACAATGAGCAGTTCTTC. Residues: CASSLRLAGGLTYNEQFF.

V and J are TRBV7-9 and TRBJ2-3, with D perhaps matching TRBD2 (5 bases). This CDR3 has 16 amino acids. Trimming removed 3 bases at V and 0 bases at J, with 13 bases between. The germline gives CDR1 SEHNR, CDR2 FQNEAQ (reference sequence). In nucleotides, the CDR3 is TGTGCCAGCAGCTTTGGAGGCGCCATTAGCACAGATACGCAGTATTTT. Translated: CASSFGGAISTDTQYF.

The chain has TRBV9 and TRBJ2-7, with TRBD1 as a possible D gene (6 bases). Germline CDR1 SGDLS, CDR2 YYNGEE. The length of the CDR3 is 12 residues. Deletions cut 4 bases from V and 6 bases from J, with 11 bases between. The CDR3 protein is CASSTRDTEQYF. The CDR3 DNA sequence: TGTGCCAGCAGCACCCGGGACACCGAGCAGTACTTC.

The chain carries TRBV13 and TRBJ2-1; 10 bases are a match to TRBD2. This CDR3 is built from 16 residues. Germline CDR1 is PRHDT and CDR2 is FYEKMQ (reference sequence). The ends lost 3 bases at V and 0 bases at J; junction bases unmatched: 2. The CDR3 DNA reads TGTGCCAGCAGCTTGTCTAGCGGGAGCTCCTACAATGAGCAGTTCTTC. Protein: CASSLSSGSSYNEQFF. Variable domain in full (rest from reference TRBV13 and TRBJ2-1): AAGVIQSPRHLIKEKRETATLKCYPIPRHDTVYWYQQGPGQDPQFLISFYEKMQSDKGSIPDRFSAQQFSDYHSELNMSSLELGDSALYFCASSLSSGSSYNEQFFGPGTRLTVL.

This sequence joins TRBV30 and TRBJ1-1; 7 bases are shared with TRBD1. This CDR3 is 14 amino acids long. Germline CDR1 and CDR2: GTSNPN and SVGIG (reference sequence). The CDR3 sequence is CAGTALIMNTEAFF. The CDR3 nucleotides are TGTGCGGGGACAGCCCTTATCATGAACACTGAAGCTTTCTTT.

This clone was detected a few times. V is TRBV2 and J is TRBJ1-6; D remains ambiguous. V was trimmed by 5 bases and J by 5 bases, leaving 13 bases between them. The CDR3 totals 15 residues. The germline V gene has CDR1 SNHLY and CDR2 FYNNEI. Written as DNA, the CDR3 is TGTGCCAGCAGTTCAGCTACCCAGAATAATTCACCCCTCCACTTT. It codes for CASSSATQNNSPLHF. The variable domain in full, completed from reference TRBV2 and TRBJ1-6, reads EPEVTQTPSHQVTQMGQEVILRCVPISNHLYFYWYRQILGQKVEFLVSFYNNEISEKSEIFDDQFSVERPDGSNFTLKIRSTKLEDSAMYFCASSSATQNNSPLHFGNGTRLTVT.

The V call is TRBV5-1, the J call TRBJ2-7; 9 nucleotides line up with TRBD1. The CDR3 sequence is 15 residues long. Germline assignment: CDR1 SGHRS and CDR2 YFSETQ. V lost 5 bases to trimming and J lost 1 base; unmatched junction nucleotides: 7. CDR3 sequence (DNA): TGCGCCAGCAGATGGGGACAGGGCAGTTCCTACGAGCAGTACTTC. Translated, it gives CASRWGQGSSYEQYF.